Listed below are T cell receptor beta chains from one sample, sequenced in a study of PD-1 blockade in classical Hodgkin lymphoma. This table comes from immunoSEQ multiplex PCR, and its TCRdb copy is limited to in-frame clones, with some not included. The sample gives tens of thousands of clones, 90% of which show up once; approximately 3% is in the top ten. The specimen was peripheral blood mononuclear cells (PBMCs), collected before the fourth cycle of nivolumab. These receptor sequences come from a human donor with classical Hodgkin lymphoma. Both conserved end residues are trimmed from each CDR3.

TRBV6-5,TRBJ1-2,ASSYEGYAYT
TRBV18,TRBJ2-7,ASSPQVLEQY
TRBV7-3,TRBJ2-1,ASSLTFGRYPTNEQF
TRBV27,TRBJ2-3,ASGLSTDTQY
TRBV10-1,TRBJ2-1,ASSAGTYNEQF
TRBV21-1,TRBJ2-1,ASKKLAGAAYNEQF
TRBV18,TRBJ2-7,ASSPRKGLTYEQY
TRBV30,TRBJ2-5,AWSAGTSGGETQY
TRBV11-2,TRBJ1-6,ASSQSQGLNSPLH
TRBV5-1,TRBJ1-1,ASSSGSTEAF
TRBV6-5,TRBJ1-2,ASSHTSQESYGYT
TRBV11-2,TRBJ1-1,ASSSLVGERGAGSF
TRBV19,TRBJ1-3,ASGGGPGNTIY
TRBV6-5,TRBJ1-1,ASIGAPHTEAF
TRBV5-6,TRBJ1-2,ASSPGGSNYGYT
TRBV4-3,TRBJ2-2,ASSQGRANAGELF
TRBV10-3,TRBJ1-2,AINTGEDLNGYT
TRBV11-2,TRBJ2-7,ASSLGTANIYEQY
TRBV9,TRBJ2-7,ASGRTGGSYEQY
TRBV11-2,TRBJ1-5,ASSQGPSGNQPQH
TRBV19,TRBJ2-5,ASSIGGGADETQY
TRBV11-2,TRBJ2-7,ASSDYWTNYEQY
TRBV6-5,TRBJ2-1,ASRRDPYNEQF
TRBV30,TRBJ2-1,AWSDSGLEYNEQF
TRBV9,TRBJ2-3,ASSVPVRGLAGASSTDTQY
TRBV9,TRBJ2-3,ASSAGGLDRGTDTQY
TRBV10-3,TRBJ1-3,AISDRTGGTGNTIY
TRBV15,TRBJ1-2,ATSIGSQGGYT
TRBV16,TRBJ1-1,ASSQTYPTEAF
TRBV7-3,TRBJ2-3,ASSSDPADTQY
TRBV30,TRBJ1-2,AWSTDSNYGYT
TRBV7-9,TRBJ1-1,ASSLGQYEAF